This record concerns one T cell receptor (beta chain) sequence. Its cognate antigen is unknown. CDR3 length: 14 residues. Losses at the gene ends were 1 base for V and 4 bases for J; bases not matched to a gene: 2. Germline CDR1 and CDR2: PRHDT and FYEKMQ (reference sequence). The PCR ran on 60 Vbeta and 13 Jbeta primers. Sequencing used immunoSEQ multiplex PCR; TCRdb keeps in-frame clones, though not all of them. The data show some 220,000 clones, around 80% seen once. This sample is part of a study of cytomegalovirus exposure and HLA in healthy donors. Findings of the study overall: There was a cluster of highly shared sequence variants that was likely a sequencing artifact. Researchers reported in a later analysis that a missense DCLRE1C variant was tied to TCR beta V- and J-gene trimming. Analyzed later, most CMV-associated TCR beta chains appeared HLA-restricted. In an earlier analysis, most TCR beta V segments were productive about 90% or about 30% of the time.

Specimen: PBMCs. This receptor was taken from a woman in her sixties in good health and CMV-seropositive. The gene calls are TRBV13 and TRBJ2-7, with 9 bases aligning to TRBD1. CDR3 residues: CASSLETGGYEQYF. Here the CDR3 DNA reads TGTGCCAGCAGCTTAGAGACAGGGGGTTACGAGCAGTACTTC.